The rows below give T cell receptor beta chains drawn from one sample of a study of response to subunit inactivated influenza vaccine. TCRdb ran MiXCR on the RT-PCR reads and lists one entry per CDR3 protein. The data hold approximately 730,000 distinct CDR3 sequences, with around 14% observed a single time. This sample comprised PBMCs from blood, obtained around 14 days before vaccination. Source of these receptors: a man aged 50-60 years who received an inactivated influenza vaccine. CDR3s leave out the opening cysteine and the closing phenylalanine or tryptophan. The order of the fields is V gene, CDR3 length, J gene, CDR3 protein.

TRBV5-1	10	TRBJ2-4	ASSPVGGIQY
TRBV7-8	14	TRBJ2-7	ASRPSGGAPTGEQY
TRBV20-1	13	TRBJ2-3	SASSLREISDTQY
TRBV6-1	11	TRBJ1-1	ASGDRWDSEAF
TRBV7-9	10	TRBJ1-1	ASSLFRGEAF
TRBV20-1	13	TRBJ2-1	SASETFSSYNEQF
TRBV5-4	20	TRBJ2-3	ASSIRPPWGGEESWGTDTQY
TRBV12-3/TRBV12-4	11	TRBJ1-2	ASRATGMSGYT
TRBV29-1	10	TRBJ2-7	SVEDTAYEQY
TRBV20-1	11	TRBJ1-1	SARRTDESEAF
TRBV21-1	14	TRBJ2-3	ASSKRLAHCTDTQY
TRBV4-3	14	TRBJ2-3	ASSQEPAGGADTQY
TRBV29-1	12	TRBJ2-2	SADPGTNTGELF
TRBV7-9	13	TRBJ2-3	ASSFGSGQTDTQY
TRBV20-1	10	TRBJ1-4	SARRLREKLF
TRBV5-4	14	TRBJ2-7	ASSRRTGLFAYEQY
TRBV7-9	10	TRBJ2-7	ASSLISGEQY
TRBV6-1	12	TRBJ1-1	ASSVTGQNTEAF
TRBV5-1	11	TRBJ1-1	ASRQEVNTEAF
TRBV6-1	12	TRBJ2-7	ASRHRDRGDEQY
TRBV3-1	12	TRBJ1-1	ASSQQTGLAEAF
TRBV28	14	TRBJ2-7	ASSLFTGDASYEQY
TRBV4-1	17	TRBJ2-1	ASSQHFVRASGGGYEQF
TRBV6-4	16	TRBJ2-5	ASSDSGGASGIQETQY